Below, 19 T cell receptor beta chains from the same sample are listed, as sequenced in a study of control samples from healthy donors and cancer patients. The table came from immunoSEQ multiplex PCR; TCRdb's copy has only in-frame clones and leaves some out. This table holds fewer than 300,000 clones, almost 85% found once. The sequencing sample was made of PBMCs. These receptors were collected from an older woman with lung cancer.

The V and J genes are TRBV3-1 (or the pseudogene TRBV3-2) and TRBJ2-2; TRBD2 agrees at 9 bases. Looked up from germline, CDR1 is LGHDT and CDR2 is YNNKEL (reference sequence). J was trimmed by 5 bases and V by 4 bases; bases with no gene match: 17. CDR3 length: 19 residues. CDR3 in DNA: TGTGCCAGCAGCCCCCCCTCTAGGGGCGGGAGGGTCGGAACCGGGGAGCTGTTTTTT. Translated, it gives CASSPPSRGGRVGTGELFF.

The V gene is TRBV6-5, the J gene TRBJ2-5, with D possibly TRBD2 on 6 matching bases. This CDR3 is built from 14 residues. The V end was cut by 6 bases, the J end by 1 base, with 12 bases between. Germline loops: CDR1 MNHEY, CDR2 SVGAGI. DNA for the CDR3: TGTGCCAGCAGCCGCGCGGGGCTCCAAGAGACCCAGTACTTC. This sequence encodes CASSRAGLQETQYF.

The chain combines TRBV6-1 with TRBJ1-1; possibly TRBD1 for D (5 bases). CDR1 MNHNS and CDR2 SASEGT come from the germline V gene. V was shortened by 2 bases and J by 4 bases, with 26 bases between the two germline ends. This CDR3 spans 19 amino acids. This CDR3 is CASSELTGVSTGGGTEAFF. The CDR3 region has the DNA TGTGCCAGCAGTGAACTTACGGGGGTATCGACCGGAGGAGGCACTGAAGCTTTCTTT.

The chain has TRBV27 and TRBJ2-7; weak D call: TRBD2 (6 bases). Germline V CDR1 and CDR2: MNHEY, SMNVEV (reference sequence). Trimming left V 8 bases short and J 6 bases short, with 17 bases between. This CDR3 region has 13 residues. The CDR3 reads CASGLAGSFEQYF. CDR3 nucleotide sequence: TGTGCCAGCGGACTTGCGGGGTCTTTCGAGCAGTACTTC.

V is TRBV9 and J is TRBJ2-3; D is tentatively TRBD1 or TRBD2 (5 bases each). The V end was cut by 6 bases, the J end by 0 bases, with 11 bases between. This CDR3 comprises 14 residues. In germline, CDR1 is SGDLS, CDR2 YYNGEE. CDR3 sequence reads: CASNPGLSTDTQYF. The CDR3, as DNA: TGTGCCAGCAATCCGGGGCTTAGCACAGATACGCAGTATTTT.

This rearrangement joins TRBV18 to TRBJ2-7, with 11 bases lining up with TRBD2. CDR3 size: 14 residues. Trimming took 8 bases from V and 9 from J; bases not matched to a gene: 12. The germline CDR1 and CDR2 sequences are KGHSH and LQKENI. CDR3 DNA: TGTGCCAGCACGACTAGCGGGATGCTAGGGGGGCAGTACTTC. Encoded protein: CASTTSGMLGGQYF.

This clone came up once. The chain has TRBV4-1 and TRBJ2-2; D is uncertain. V was pared by 5 bases and J by 4 bases, with 11 bases between. Germline lookup yields CDR1 MGHRA and CDR2 YSYEKL. The CDR3 is made up of 14 amino acids. CDR3 protein: CASSYNQFTGELFF. The CDR3 DNA follows: TGCGCCAGCAGCTACAACCAATTCACCGGGGAGCTGTTTTTT.

The chain couples TRBV7-6 to TRBJ2-7; 10 bases fit TRBD2. Germline lookup yields CDR1 SGHVS and CDR2 FNYEAQ. The CDR3 runs 15 residues. The V gene end was trimmed by 6 bases and the J gene end by 2 bases; junction bases not matched to a gene: 7. CDR3: CASRERLAGPYEQYF. The CDR3 coding sequence is TGTGCCAGCAGAGAGCGACTAGCGGGCCCCTACGAGCAGTACTTC.

This chain connects TRBV5-1 to TRBJ2-7; the D gene is possibly TRBD1 (6 bases). Germline V gene data show CDR1 as SGHRS and CDR2 as YFSETQ. V was pared by 0 bases and J by 0 bases, with 16 bases between. This CDR3 has 17 amino acids. The CDR3 DNA reads TGCGCCAGCAGCTTGGCCCCTACAGGGCCGAGCTCCTACGAGCAGTACTTC. Its protein product is CASSLAPTGPSSYEQYF.

The rearrangement uses TRBV3-1 (or the pseudogene TRBV3-2) and TRBJ1-6, with D hard to call. CDR3 length: 14 residues. Germline V gene sequence: CDR1 LGHDT, CDR2 YNNKEL (reference sequence). Trimming shortened V by 4 bases and J by 6 bases, and 10 bases separated the two germline ends. The CDR3 bases are TGTGCCAGCAGCCCAACGGTGGGTAATTCACCCCTCCACTTT. This sequence encodes CASSPTVGNSPLHF.

This clone was picked up one time. This sample also contains other DNA sequences that code for the same CDR3. The V call is TRBV18, the J call TRBJ1-1; D perhaps matches TRBD1 (6 bases). Germline loops: CDR1 KGHSH, CDR2 LQKENI. V lost 2 bases and J lost 0, with 7 bases in between. The CDR3 consists of 14 residues. CDR3: CASSPAGVNTEAFF. DNA of the CDR3: TGTGCCAGCTCACCAGCAGGGGTGAACACTGAAGCTTTCTTT.

The rearrangement uses TRBV19 and TRBJ2-7, with a weak D call TRBD1 (6 bases). V was trimmed by 5 bases and J by 7 bases, leaving 15 bases between them. The germline gives CDR1 LNHDA, CDR2 SQIVND (reference sequence). CDR3 size: 13 residues. The CDR3 reads CASSPRTVHEQYF. CDR3 bases: TGTGCCAGTAGTCCTCGGACAGTCCATGAGCAGTACTTC.

The chain combines TRBV12-5 with TRBJ2-7; D is unresolved. Germline V lookup: CDR1 LGHNT, CDR2 FRNRAP. V shed 1 base and J shed 0 bases, with 7 bases lying between them. The CDR3 runs 14 residues. CDR3 in DNA: TGTGCTAGTGGTTTGGCGGGTAACTCCTACGAGCAGTACTTC. It specifies CASGLAGNSYEQYF.

The chain carries TRBV11-2 and TRBJ1-1; a weak D match, TRBD1 (5 bases). Trimming took off 5 bases at V and 10 bases at J, with 20 bases between the two ends. This CDR3 has 14 residues. The germline V gene has CDR1 SGHAT and CDR2 FQNNGV. The CDR3 DNA is TGTGCCAGCAGCAGTCCCCGATCAGGGCACGGAGCTTTCTTT. Protein sequence: CASSSPRSGHGAFF.

The rearrangement uses TRBV23-1 and TRBJ2-2; D remains ambiguous. TRBV23-1 is an open reading frame whose function is uncertain. CDR3 length: 15 residues. Between the trimmed V and J ends, which lost 4 bases and 1 base, there was a span of 10 bases. The CDR3: CASSRGRQNTGELFF. The CDR3 bases are TGCGCCAGCAGTCGTGGCCGACAGAACACCGGGGAGCTGTTTTTT.

This chain joins TRBV5-4 and TRBJ2-2; D possibly corresponds to TRBD1 (5 bases). The length of the CDR3 is 18 residues. V was trimmed by 2 bases and J by 0 bases, leaving 17 bases between them. The germline CDR1 and CDR2 sequences are SGHNT and YYREEE (reference sequence). DNA for the CDR3: TGTGCCAGCAGCTTTAAAGTATCAGCAGGGTCGAACACCGGGGAGCTGTTTTTT. Residues: CASSFKVSAGSNTGELFF.

The chain uses TRBV5-5 and TRBJ2-5; D is unresolved. The CDR3 runs to 16 residues. Germline CDR1 SGHKS, CDR2 YYEKEE (reference sequence). The ends were cut back, 0 bases at V and 2 bases at J, with 14 bases in the middle. The CDR3 bases are TGTGCCAGCAGCTTGGCCCTCTCGACACTTCAAGAGACCCAGTACTTC. Its translation: CASSLALSTLQETQYF.

This clone was counted a single time. This sequence joins TRBV5-1 and TRBJ2-3; 13 bases are a match to TRBD2. Per the germline V gene, CDR1 is SGHRS and CDR2 is YFSETQ. The CDR3 length is 17 residues. V gave up 2 bases and J gave up 2 bases; unmatched junction bases: 5. CDR3 loop: CASSLMTSGGNTDTQYF. The CDR3 bases are TGCGCCAGCAGCTTAATGACTAGCGGGGGGAACACAGATACGCAGTATTTT.

The genes are TRBV5-1 and TRBJ2-1, with D possibly matching TRBD2 (5 bases). The V end lost 0 bases, the J end lost 7 bases, and 14 bases lay between the germline ends. The CDR3 is 15 amino acids. Germline V CDR1 and CDR2: SGHRS, YFSETQ. CDR3: CASSLVGRGANEQFF. CDR3 DNA sequence: TGCGCCAGCAGCTTGGTGGGCCGGGGAGCGAATGAGCAGTTCTTC.